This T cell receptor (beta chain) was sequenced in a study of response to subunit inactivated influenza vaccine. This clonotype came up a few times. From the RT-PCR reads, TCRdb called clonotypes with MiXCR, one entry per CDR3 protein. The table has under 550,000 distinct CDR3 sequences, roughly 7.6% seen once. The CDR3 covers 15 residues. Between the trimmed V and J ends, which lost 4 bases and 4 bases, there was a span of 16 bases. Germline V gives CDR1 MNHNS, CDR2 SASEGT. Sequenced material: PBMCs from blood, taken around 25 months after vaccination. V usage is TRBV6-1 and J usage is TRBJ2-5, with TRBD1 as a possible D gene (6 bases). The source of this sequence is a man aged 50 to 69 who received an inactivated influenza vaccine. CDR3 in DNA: TGTGCCAGCAGTGTTGCACCCAGAGGGGGAGAGACCCAGTACTTC. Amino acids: CASSVAPRGGETQYF.